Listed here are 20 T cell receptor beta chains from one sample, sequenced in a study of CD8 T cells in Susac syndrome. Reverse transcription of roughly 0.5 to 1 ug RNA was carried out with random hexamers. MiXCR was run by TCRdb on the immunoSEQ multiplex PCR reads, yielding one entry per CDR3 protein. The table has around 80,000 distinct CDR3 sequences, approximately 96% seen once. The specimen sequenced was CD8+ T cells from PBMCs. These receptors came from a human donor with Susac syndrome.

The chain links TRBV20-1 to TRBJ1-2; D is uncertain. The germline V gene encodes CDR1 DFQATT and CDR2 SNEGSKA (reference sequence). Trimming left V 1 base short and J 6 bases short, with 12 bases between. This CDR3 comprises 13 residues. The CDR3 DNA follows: TGCAGTGCTAGAGGTTTGGGTTTGGATGGCTACACCTTC. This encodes CSARGLGLDGYTF.

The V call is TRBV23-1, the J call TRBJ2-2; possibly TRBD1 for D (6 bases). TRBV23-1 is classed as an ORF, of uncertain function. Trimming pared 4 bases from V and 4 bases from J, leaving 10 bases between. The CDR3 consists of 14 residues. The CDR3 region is CASSLTGRTGELFF. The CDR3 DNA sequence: TGCGCCAGCAGTCTAACAGGGCGCACCGGGGAGCTGTTTTTT.

The DNA for the CDR3 is TGTGCCAGCAGTGGAGGGGCGGTCTATGGCTACACCTTC. Translating gives CASSGGAVYGYTF. This sequence joins TRBV25-1 and TRBJ1-2, with D maybe TRBD1 (5 bases). CDR1 is MGHDK, CDR2 SYGVNS, per germline. The germline V and J ends were trimmed by 4 bases and 4 bases, with 10 bases remaining between them. This CDR3 spans 13 amino acids.

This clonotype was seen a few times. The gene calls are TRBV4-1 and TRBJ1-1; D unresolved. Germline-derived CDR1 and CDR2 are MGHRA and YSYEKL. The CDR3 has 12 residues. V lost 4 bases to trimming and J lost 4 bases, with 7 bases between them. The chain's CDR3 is CASSRTGTEAFF. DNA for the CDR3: TGCGCCAGCAGCCGCACCGGCACTGAAGCTTTCTTT.

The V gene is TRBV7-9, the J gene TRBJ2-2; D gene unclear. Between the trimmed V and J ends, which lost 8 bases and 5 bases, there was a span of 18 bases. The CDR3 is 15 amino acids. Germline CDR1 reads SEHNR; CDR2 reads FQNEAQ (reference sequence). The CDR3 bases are TGTGCCAGCGTTCGGAAGGCCCCGCGGACCGGGGAGCTGTTTTTT. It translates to CASVRKAPRTGELFF.

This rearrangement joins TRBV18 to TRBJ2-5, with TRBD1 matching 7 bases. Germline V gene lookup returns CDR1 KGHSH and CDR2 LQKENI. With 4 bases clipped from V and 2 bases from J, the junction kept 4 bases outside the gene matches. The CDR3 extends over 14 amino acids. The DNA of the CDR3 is TGTGCCAGCTCACAGGGGGCATGGCAAGAGACCCAGTACTTC. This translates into CASSQGAWQETQYF.

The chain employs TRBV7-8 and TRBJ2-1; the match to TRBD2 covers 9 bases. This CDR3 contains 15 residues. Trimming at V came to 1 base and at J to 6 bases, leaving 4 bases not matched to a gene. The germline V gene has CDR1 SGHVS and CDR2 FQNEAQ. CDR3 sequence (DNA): TGTGCCAGCAGCTTAGGACCGGGACTAGCCAATGAGCAGTTCTTC. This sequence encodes CASSLGPGLANEQFF.

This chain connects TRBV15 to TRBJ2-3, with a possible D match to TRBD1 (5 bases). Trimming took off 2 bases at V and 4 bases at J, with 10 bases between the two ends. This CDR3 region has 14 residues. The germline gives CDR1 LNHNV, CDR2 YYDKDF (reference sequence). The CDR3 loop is CATSRQGFADTQYF. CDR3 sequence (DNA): TGTGCCACCAGCAGACAGGGTTTTGCAGATACGCAGTATTTT. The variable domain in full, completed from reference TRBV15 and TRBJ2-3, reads DAMVIQNPRYQVTQFGKPVTLSCSQTLNHNVMYWYQQKSSQAPKLLFHYYDKDFNNEADTPDNFQSRRPNTSFCFLDIRSPGLGDTAMYLCATSRQGFADTQYFGPGTRLTVL.

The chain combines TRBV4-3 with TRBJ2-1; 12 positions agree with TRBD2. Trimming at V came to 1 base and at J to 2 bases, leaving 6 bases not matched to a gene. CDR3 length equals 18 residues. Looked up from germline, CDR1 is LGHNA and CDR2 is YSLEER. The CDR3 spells CASSQGRLAGDTYNEQFF. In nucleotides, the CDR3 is TGCGCCAGCAGCCAAGGTAGACTAGCGGGAGATACCTACAATGAGCAGTTCTTC.

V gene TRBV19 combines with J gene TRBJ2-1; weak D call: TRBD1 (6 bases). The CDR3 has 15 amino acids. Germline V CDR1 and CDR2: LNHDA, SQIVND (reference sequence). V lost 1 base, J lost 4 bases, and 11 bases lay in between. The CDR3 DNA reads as TGTGCCAGTAGTATAGGGGACACCTATTACAATGAGCAGTTCTTC. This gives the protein CASSIGDTYYNEQFF.

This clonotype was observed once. The CDR3 loop is CASSSPGGRRDTEAFF. In DNA form, the CDR3 reads TGTGCCAGCAGTTCCCCGGGGGGGAGGAGAGACACTGAAGCTTTCTTT. V and J are TRBV6-6 and TRBJ1-1; the D gene is possibly TRBD1 (5 bases). The length of the CDR3 is 16 residues. Germline CDR1 MNHNY, CDR2 SVGAGI (reference sequence). Trimming removed 4 bases at V and 3 bases at J, with 18 bases between.

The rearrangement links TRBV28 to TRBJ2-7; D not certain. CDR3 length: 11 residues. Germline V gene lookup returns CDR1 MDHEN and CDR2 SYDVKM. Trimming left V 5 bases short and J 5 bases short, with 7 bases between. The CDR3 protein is CASSDGNEQYF. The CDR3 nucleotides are TGTGCCAGCAGTGATGGGAACGAGCAGTACTTC.

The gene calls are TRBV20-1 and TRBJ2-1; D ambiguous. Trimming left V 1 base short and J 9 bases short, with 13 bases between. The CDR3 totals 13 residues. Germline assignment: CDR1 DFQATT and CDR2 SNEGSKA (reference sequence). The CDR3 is CSARVWGWVEQFF. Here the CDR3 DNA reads TGCAGTGCTAGAGTTTGGGGATGGGTTGAGCAGTTCTTC.

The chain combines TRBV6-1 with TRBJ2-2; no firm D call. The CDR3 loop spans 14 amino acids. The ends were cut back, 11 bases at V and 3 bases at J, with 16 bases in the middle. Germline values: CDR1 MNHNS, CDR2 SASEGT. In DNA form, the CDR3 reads TGTGCCGGGAAGGCCAAGGGTGACACCGGGGAGCTGTTTTTT. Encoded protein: CAGKAKGDTGELFF.

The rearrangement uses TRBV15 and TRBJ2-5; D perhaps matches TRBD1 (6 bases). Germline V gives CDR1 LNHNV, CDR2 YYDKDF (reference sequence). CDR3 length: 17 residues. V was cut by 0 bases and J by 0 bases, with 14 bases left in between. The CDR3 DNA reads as TGTGCCACCAGCAGAGATAAACGTGGGGGCAACCAAGAGACCCAGTACTTC. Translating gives CATSRDKRGGNQETQYF.

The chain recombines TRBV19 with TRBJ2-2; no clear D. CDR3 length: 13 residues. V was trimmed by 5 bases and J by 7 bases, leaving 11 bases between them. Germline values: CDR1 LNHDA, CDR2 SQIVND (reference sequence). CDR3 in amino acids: CASSLRSVGELFF. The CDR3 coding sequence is TGTGCCAGTAGTTTACGGTCGGTCGGGGAGCTGTTTTTT. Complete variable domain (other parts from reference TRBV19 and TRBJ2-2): DGGITQSPKYLFRKEGQNVTLSCEQNLNHDAMYWYRQDPGQGLRLIYYSQIVNDFQKGDIAEGYSVSREKKESFPLTVTSAQKNPTAFYLCASSLRSVGELFFGEGSRLTVL.

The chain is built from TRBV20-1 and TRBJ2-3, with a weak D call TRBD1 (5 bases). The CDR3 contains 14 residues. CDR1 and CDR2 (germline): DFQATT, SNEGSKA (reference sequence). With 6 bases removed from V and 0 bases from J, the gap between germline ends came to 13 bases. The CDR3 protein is CSAQGHPSTDTQYF. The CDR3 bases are TGCAGTGCCCAAGGACACCCTAGCACAGATACGCAGTATTTT.

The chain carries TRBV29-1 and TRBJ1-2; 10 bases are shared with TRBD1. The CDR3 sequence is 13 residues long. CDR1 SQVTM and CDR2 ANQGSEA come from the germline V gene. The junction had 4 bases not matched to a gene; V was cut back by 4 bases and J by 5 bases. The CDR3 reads CSVGDRGGYGYTF. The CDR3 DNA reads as TGCAGCGTTGGGGACAGGGGAGGTTATGGCTACACCTTC.

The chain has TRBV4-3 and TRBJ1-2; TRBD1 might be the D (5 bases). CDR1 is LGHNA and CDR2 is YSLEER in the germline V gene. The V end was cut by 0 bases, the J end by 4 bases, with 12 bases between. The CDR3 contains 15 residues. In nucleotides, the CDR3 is TGCGCCAGCAGCCAAGAAAACAGGTTGGGCTATGGCTACACCTTC. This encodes CASSQENRLGYGYTF.

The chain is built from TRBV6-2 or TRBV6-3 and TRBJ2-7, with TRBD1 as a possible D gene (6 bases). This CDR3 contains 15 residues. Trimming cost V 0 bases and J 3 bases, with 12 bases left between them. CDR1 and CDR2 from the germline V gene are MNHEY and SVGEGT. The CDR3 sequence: CASSYSKAGDYEQYV. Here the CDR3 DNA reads TGTGCCAGCAGTTACTCGAAAGCAGGGGACTACGAGCAGTACGTC.